Listed below are T cell receptor beta chains from one sample, sequenced in a study of PD-1 blockade in classical Hodgkin lymphoma. Data came from immunoSEQ multiplex PCR; TCRdb stores just in-frame clones and leaves some out. The table records tens of thousands of clones, roughly 80% of them present only once. The starting material was peripheral blood mononuclear cells (PBMCs), obtained before the fourth cycle of nivolumab. Receptor source: a human donor with classical Hodgkin lymphoma. Each CDR3 is given with its conserved first and last residue. D genes are given only for firm matches. Only part of the rows carry a size: once, few, many, or a class if the clone is expanded.

TGTGCCAGTAGGATACAGGGTTCCTACGAGCAGTACTTC | CASRIQGSYEQYF | TRBJ2-7 | TRBV19 | NA | NA
TGTGCCAGCAGTGAAGCCTTGAACCGAAGGGAGACCCAGTACTTC | CASSEALNRRETQYF | TRBJ2-5 | TRBV6-1 | NA | NA
TGTGCCAGCAGCTTGAGGCAGGGAGACGGCTACACCTTC | CASSLRQGDGYTF | TRBJ1-2 | TRBV5-6 | NA | NA
TGTGCCAGCAGCGTAGCTGGGCGGCAAGAGACCCAGTACTTC | CASSVAGRQETQYF | TRBJ2-5 | TRBV9 | NA | NA
TGTGCCATCAGTGACCGGGACAGGGGGTCCTACGAGCAGTACTTC | CAISDRDRGSYEQYF | TRBJ2-7 | TRBV6-1 | NA | TRBD1
TGTGCCAGCAATGGTTGTGAAAAACTGTTTTTT | CASNGCEKLFF | TRBJ1-4 | TRBV11-2 | NA | NA
TGTGCCAGTAGTGGACTAGGGACAGATACGCAGTATTTT | CASSGLGTDTQYF | TRBJ2-3 | TRBV19 | NA | TRBD2
TGCAGCGCGGAGAAGTGGACAGGGAACACCGGGGAGCTGTTTTTT | CSAEKWTGNTGELFF | TRBJ2-2 | TRBV29-1 | once | TRBD1
TGTGCCACCAGCAGGAATCCGGGATACCAATGGGATACGCAGTATTTT | CATSRNPGYQWDTQYF | TRBJ2-3 | TRBV15 | once | NA
TGCGCCAGCAGCCAAGATCTGACTAGCGGGGGGAAGGACCAAGAGACCCAGTACTTC | CASSQDLTSGGKDQETQYF | TRBJ2-5 | TRBV4-3 | NA | TRBD2
TGTGCCAGCAGTGAAACCTCGCGGGCCCGATCGGACACTGAAGCTTTCTTT | CASSETSRARSDTEAFF | TRBJ1-1 | TRBV6-1 | NA | NA
TGCGCCAGCAGCCTACAGGGGTCAGGTGAAAAACTGTTTTTT | CASSLQGSGEKLFF | TRBJ1-4 | TRBV4-3 | NA | TRBD1
TGTGCCAGCAGCGTCACAGGGGAGAGCTATGGCTACACCTTC | CASSVTGESYGYTF | TRBJ1-2 | TRBV7-3 | NA | TRBD1
TGCGCCAGCAGCCAAGATCGGACGGATGGCTACACCTTC | CASSQDRTDGYTF | TRBJ1-2 | TRBV4-3 | NA | NA
TGTGCCAGCAGCACCGGTGGCTACACCTTC | CASSTGGYTF | TRBJ1-2 | TRBV7-9 | NA | NA
TGCGCCAGCAGCCACCCCTGGGTGGGGGTTTCCTACAATGAGCAGTTCTTC | CASSHPWVGVSYNEQFF | TRBJ2-1 | TRBV4-1 | NA | NA
TGTGCCAGCAGCGTCTCCACAGGGGGAAACACCATATATTTT | CASSVSTGGNTIYF | TRBJ1-3 | TRBV9 | NA | NA
TGTGCCAGCAGCGGAGCCCAAGGGACAGGGCTACAAGAGACCCAGTACTTC | CASSGAQGTGLQETQYF | TRBJ2-5 | TRBV7-2 | NA | TRBD1
TGCGCCAGCAGCTTTGTGCAGTCCTATGGCTACACCTTC | CASSFVQSYGYTF | TRBJ1-2 | TRBV5-1 | NA | NA
TGTGCCAGCAGTCCTCGGGATACCTTCTATGGCTACACCTTC | CASSPRDTFYGYTF | TRBJ1-2 | TRBV6-1 | NA | NA
TGTGCCAGTAGTATCGCAACAGGACGCTCCGGCTACACCTTC | CASSIATGRSGYTF | TRBJ1-2 | TRBV19 | once | NA
TGTGCCAGCAGCGTTAGACCGGGGGAGACCCAGTACTTC | CASSVRPGETQYF | TRBJ2-5 | TRBV9 | few | NA
TGCGCCAGCAGCCAAGATTTGTCGTTCGGCCGGGGCCCTAGCACAGATACGCAGTATTTT | CASSQDLSFGRGPSTDTQYF | TRBJ2-3 | TRBV4-3 | few | NA
TGTGCCAGCAGCCTCTTCGGGGGTTCACGGAGACCTGAAGCTTTCTTT | CASSLFGGSRRPEAFF | TRBJ1-1 | TRBV5-8 | NA | NA
TGTGCCAGCAGACGCACCAACGGGGATACGCAGTATTTT | CASRRTNGDTQYF | TRBJ2-3 | TRBV28 | NA | NA
TGTGCCAGCAGCCCGGGCCTCGGCGCAGATACGCAGTATTTT | CASSPGLGADTQYF | TRBJ2-3 | TRBV6-4 | NA | NA
TGTGCCAGCAGCTTGGCGCGCGAGCAGTACTTC | CASSLAREQYF | TRBJ2-7 | TRBV7-9 | NA | NA
TGTGCCAGCAGCTTGGACCGGTATAGCACAGATACGCAGTATTTT | CASSLDRYSTDTQYF | TRBJ2-3 | TRBV7-2 | NA | NA
TGCGCCAGCAGCCAAGTTGGCAGGGATCGTGGCTACACCTTC | CASSQVGRDRGYTF | TRBJ1-2 | TRBV4-1 | NA | NA
TGTGCCAGCAGCTCCCCTGGGAAGTATGGCTACACCTTC | CASSSPGKYGYTF | TRBJ1-2 | TRBV7-3 | NA | NA
TGCAGCCTCAGACTTTCGAACACCGGGGAGCTGTTTTTT | CSLRLSNTGELFF | TRBJ2-2 | TRBV29-1 | medium-sized | NA
TGCGCCAGCACCAGGGATCGGGGTAGCACAGATACGCAGTATTTT | CASTRDRGSTDTQYF | TRBJ2-3 | TRBV5-1 | NA | NA
TGTGCCAGCAGCCAAGGACTAGCGGGGGGGAATGAGCAGTTCTTC | CASSQGLAGGNEQFF | TRBJ2-1 | TRBV7-2 | NA | TRBD2
TGTGCCAGCAGACACAACTACGAGCAGTACTTC | CASRHNYEQYF | TRBJ2-7 | TRBV2 | NA | NA
TGTGCCAGCTCACCAATAGCGGGGGCCGTCCACGGGGAGCTGTTTTTT | CASSPIAGAVHGELFF | TRBJ2-2 | TRBV18 | NA | TRBD2
TGTGCCAGCAGTGAAAGAGGGGGCGCAAGACGGCAGTTCTTC | CASSERGGARRQFF | TRBJ2-1 | TRBV6-4 | NA | TRBD1
TGTGCCATCAGTGAGGACAGGGGGCAGGGTAATGAAAAACTGTTTTTT | CAISEDRGQGNEKLFF | TRBJ1-4 | TRBV10-3 | NA | TRBD1
TGTGCCAGCACTTGGATCTCAGGGGCCTACGAGCAGTACTTC | CASTWISGAYEQYF | TRBJ2-7 | TRBV5-6 | NA | NA
TGTGCAAGTCGCTTAGAGGGGGGGGACACCACTGAAGCTTTCTTT | CASRLEGGDTTEAFF | TRBJ1-1 | TRBV12-2 | few | NA
TGTGCCAGCAGCTTGCGGGGGGTCTCTGGAAACACCATATATTTT | CASSLRGVSGNTIYF | TRBJ1-3 | TRBV5-4 | NA | NA
TGTGCCAGCAGCTGGATGACAGACCTCCGGTACCAAGAGACCCAGTACTTC | CASSWMTDLRYQETQYF | TRBJ2-5 | TRBV7-8 | NA | NA
TGTGCCAGCAGCCCGACGGGGAGACTCACCGGGGAGCTGTTTTTT | CASSPTGRLTGELFF | TRBJ2-2 | TRBV5-6 | NA | NA
TGTGCCAGTTGGGACACTTGGGGCAATCAGCCCCAGCATTTT | CASWDTWGNQPQHF | TRBJ1-5 | TRBV28 | NA | NA
TGCGCCAGCAGCCACCCACCGGGACGCCGCACAGATACGCAGTATTTT | CASSHPPGRRTDTQYF | TRBJ2-3 | TRBV4-1 | NA | NA
TGTGCCAGTAGTATAAACCCCACAGGGGTAGGCTACACCTTC | CASSINPTGVGYTF | TRBJ1-2 | TRBV19 | NA | TRBD1
TGTGCCAGCAGCTTACCCCCTCGACTAGCAGGGTCCTACAATGAGCAGTTCTTC | CASSLPPRLAGSYNEQFF | TRBJ2-1 | TRBV7-9 | NA | TRBD2
TGCAGCGTTGAAGCTTTCACCTCGGAGACCCAGTACTTC | CSVEAFTSETQYF | TRBJ2-5 | TRBV29-1 | NA | NA
TGTGCCAGCAGCGAAGAACTAGCGGGGGGGAGCTCCTACAATGAGCAGTTCTTC | CASSEELAGGSSYNEQFF | TRBJ2-1 | TRBV4-2 | NA | TRBD2
TGTGCCAGCAGCCCCTTTGGACAGGGCGGCAATGAGCAGTTCTTC | CASSPFGQGGNEQFF | TRBJ2-1 | TRBV14 | NA | TRBD1
TGTGCCAGCAGCCGACAGGGAGACTCTGGAAACACCATATATTTT | CASSRQGDSGNTIYF | TRBJ1-3 | TRBV7-2 | NA | TRBD1
TGTGCCAGCAGCTCCACACGGGCCCGGGAGACCCAGTACTTC | CASSSTRARETQYF | TRBJ2-5 | TRBV7-9 | NA | NA
TGTGCCAGCGGACTAGCGAGGGGTGAAAAACTGTTTTTT | CASGLARGEKLFF | TRBJ1-4 | TRBV16 | NA | NA
TGTGCCAGCAGCGCGCCGAAGGGGGACAGGGGGTGGAATACGCAGTATTTT | CASSAPKGDRGWNTQYF | TRBJ2-3 | TRBV7-2 | NA | TRBD1
TGTGCCAGCAGCTTAGACTCCCCCACGAACCGGGGGGTGGGGAACTATGGCTACACCTTC | CASSLDSPTNRGVGNYGYTF | TRBJ1-2 | TRBV11-2 | NA | NA
TGTGCCAGCAGTTTAACGACTAGCGGGGGAACCCCCTACAATGAGCAGTTCTTC | CASSLTTSGGTPYNEQFF | TRBJ2-1 | TRBV27 | NA | TRBD2
TGTGCCAGCAGCTCTACACTAGCGGGGGAGCAGTACTTC | CASSSTLAGEQYF | TRBJ2-7 | TRBV14 | NA | TRBD2
TGTGCCAGATCTACGGGGGCAACCTACAATGAGCAGTTCTTC | CARSTGATYNEQFF | TRBJ2-1 | TRBV2 | NA | NA
TGTGCCAGCGGCGGGGGAGACTATGGCTACACCTTC | CASGGGDYGYTF | TRBJ1-2 | TRBV7-9 | NA | NA
TGCGCCAGCAGCCTACGGACTCCCGATGAGCAGTTCTTC | CASSLRTPDEQFF | TRBJ2-1 | TRBV5-1 | NA | NA